The rows below give T cell receptor beta chains drawn from one sample of a study of T cell responses to AZD1222 COVID-19 vaccine. Sequenced by immunoSEQ multiplex PCR; TCRdb stores in-frame clones only, minus some. The repertoire holds 120,000 or so clones, 85% to 90% seen once, with around 30% in the top ten. Sample: peripheral blood, taken on day 0 of AZD1222 vaccination. The source of these receptors is an adult in good health. CDR3s include the opening cysteine and the closing phenylalanine or tryptophan. D genes are given only for firm matches. Clone size is stated in some rows and not others, as once, few, many or a class when expanded.

d_call: TRBD1
clone_size: -
j_call: TRBJ2-5
v_call: TRBV9
cdr3_aa: CASSVEGQGAGETQYF
cdr3_nt: TGTGCCAGCAGCGTAGAGGGACAGGGGGCGGGAGAGACCCAGTACTTC

d_call: -
clone_size: once
j_call: TRBJ1-4
v_call: TRBV9
cdr3_aa: CASSRQPNEKLFF
cdr3_nt: TGTGCCAGCAGTCGACAGCCTAATGAAAAACTGTTTTTT

d_call: -
clone_size: -
j_call: TRBJ1-1
v_call: TRBV30
cdr3_aa: CANTRGHTEAFF
cdr3_nt: TGTGCCAATACCAGGGGACACACTGAAGCTTTCTTT

d_call: TRBD2
clone_size: few
j_call: TRBJ2-1
v_call: TRBV10-3
cdr3_aa: CAISEPASGSDEQFF
cdr3_nt: TGTGCCATCAGTGAGCCGGCTAGCGGGAGTGATGAGCAGTTCTTC

d_call: -
clone_size: -
j_call: TRBJ1-3
v_call: TRBV19
cdr3_aa: CASSIGSSGNTIYF
cdr3_nt: TGTGCCAGTAGTATTGGGAGCTCTGGAAACACCATATATTTT

d_call: -
clone_size: -
j_call: TRBJ1-3
v_call: TRBV6-7
cdr3_aa: CASTSLYRAGNTIYF
cdr3_nt: TGTGCCAGCACTAGTCTCTACAGGGCTGGAAACACCATATATTTT

d_call: TRBD1
clone_size: few
j_call: TRBJ2-7
v_call: TRBV30
cdr3_aa: CAWTEDRGYEQYF
cdr3_nt: TGTGCCTGGACCGAGGACAGGGGCTACGAGCAGTACTTC

d_call: TRBD2
clone_size: -
j_call: TRBJ2-7
v_call: TRBV5-4
cdr3_aa: CASSLDSGRALEQYF
cdr3_nt: TGTGCCAGCAGCTTGGATAGCGGGAGGGCCCTCGAGCAGTACTTC

d_call: -
clone_size: -
j_call: TRBJ2-1
v_call: TRBV2
cdr3_aa: CASIVGEHSEQFF
cdr3_nt: TGTGCCAGCATTGTAGGGGAGCATAGTGAGCAGTTCTTC

d_call: TRBD1
clone_size: -
j_call: TRBJ1-1
v_call: TRBV19
cdr3_aa: CASKGAGMNTEAFF
cdr3_nt: TGTGCCAGTAAGGGGGCGGGTATGAACACTGAAGCTTTCTTT

d_call: TRBD2
clone_size: -
j_call: TRBJ2-5
v_call: TRBV7-2
cdr3_aa: CASSLVTTSGGETQYF
cdr3_nt: TGTGCCAGCAGCCTTGTCACGACTAGCGGGGGGGAGACCCAGTACTTC

d_call: -
clone_size: -
j_call: TRBJ2-5
v_call: TRBV12-3/TRBV12-4
cdr3_aa: CASSIQETQYF
cdr3_nt: TGTGCCAGCAGTATTCAGGAGACCCAGTACTTC

d_call: TRBD1
clone_size: -
j_call: TRBJ1-6
v_call: TRBV27
cdr3_aa: CASSPGQDFRSPLHF
cdr3_nt: TGTGCCAGCAGTCCCGGACAGGACTTTCGTTCACCCCTCCACTTT

d_call: TRBD1
clone_size: -
j_call: TRBJ2-7
v_call: TRBV27
cdr3_aa: CASSAITGAYEQYF
cdr3_nt: TGTGCCAGCAGTGCTATAACAGGGGCCTACGAGCAGTACTTC

d_call: TRBD1
clone_size: -
j_call: TRBJ1-3
v_call: TRBV3-1/TRBV3-2
cdr3_aa: CASSQRTGSGNTIYF
cdr3_nt: TGTGCCAGCAGCCAGAGGACAGGCTCAGGAAACACCATATATTTT

d_call: -
clone_size: -
j_call: TRBJ2-6
v_call: TRBV19
cdr3_aa: CASSITGSGANVLTF
cdr3_nt: TGTGCCAGTAGTATAACAGGGTCTGGGGCCAACGTCCTGACTTTC

d_call: -
clone_size: few
j_call: TRBJ1-3
v_call: TRBV7-8
cdr3_aa: CASSPDRSGNTIYF
cdr3_nt: TGTGCCAGCAGCCCGGACAGATCTGGAAACACCATATATTTT

d_call: -
clone_size: -
j_call: TRBJ2-1
v_call: TRBV5-1
cdr3_aa: CASSLVPDPAEQFF
cdr3_nt: TGCGCCAGCAGCTTGGTCCCGGACCCCGCCGAGCAGTTCTTC

d_call: -
clone_size: -
j_call: TRBJ2-7
v_call: TRBV6-2/TRBV6-3
cdr3_aa: CASSYSPGPPSYEQYF
cdr3_nt: TGTGCCAGCAGTTACTCCCCGGGGCCGCCATCCTACGAGCAGTACTTC

d_call: -
clone_size: -
j_call: TRBJ2-1
v_call: TRBV24-1
cdr3_aa: CATSRAGSIQFF
cdr3_nt: TGTGCCACCAGTAGAGCGGGCTCCATCCAGTTCTTC

d_call: -
clone_size: -
j_call: TRBJ2-2
v_call: TRBV19
cdr3_aa: CASKAGFFTGELFF
cdr3_nt: TGTGCCAGTAAGGCGGGCTTCTTCACCGGGGAGCTGTTTTTT

d_call: -
clone_size: -
j_call: TRBJ1-3
v_call: TRBV7-2
cdr3_aa: CASSLDVEQENTIYF
cdr3_nt: TGTGCCAGCAGCTTAGATGTCGAACAGGAAAACACCATATATTTT

d_call: -
clone_size: -
j_call: TRBJ1-5
v_call: TRBV27
cdr3_aa: CASSLAGNQPQHF
cdr3_nt: TGTGCCAGCAGTTTGGCAGGGAATCAGCCCCAGCATTTT

d_call: -
clone_size: few
j_call: TRBJ1-1
v_call: TRBV6-2/TRBV6-3
cdr3_aa: CASSYVAEAFF
cdr3_nt: TGTGCCAGCAGTTACGTCGCTGAAGCTTTCTTT

d_call: -
clone_size: -
j_call: TRBJ1-6
v_call: TRBV27
cdr3_aa: CASSLLRSGDSPLHF
cdr3_nt: TGTGCCAGCAGTTTATTGCGGTCAGGGGACTCACCCCTCCACTTT

d_call: -
clone_size: -
j_call: TRBJ1-5
v_call: TRBV2
cdr3_aa: CASSEYREGQPQHF
cdr3_nt: TGTGCCAGCAGTGAATACAGGGAGGGTCAGCCCCAGCATTTT

d_call: TRBD1
clone_size: -
j_call: TRBJ1-3
v_call: TRBV7-9
cdr3_aa: CASSLVRGLGGNTIYF
cdr3_nt: TGTGCCAGCAGCTTAGTGAGGGGGCTTGGTGGAAACACCATATATTTT

d_call: -
clone_size: -
j_call: TRBJ1-1
v_call: TRBV16
cdr3_aa: CASSQRGGGGNTEAFF
cdr3_nt: TGTGCCAGCAGCCAAAGGGGTGGGGGAGGGAACACTGAAGCTTTCTTT

d_call: -
clone_size: -
j_call: TRBJ2-3
v_call: TRBV5-4
cdr3_aa: CASGGSLTDTQYF
cdr3_nt: TGTGCCAGCGGGGGTTCCCTCACAGATACGCAGTATTTT

d_call: -
clone_size: -
j_call: TRBJ2-3
v_call: TRBV7-3
cdr3_aa: CASSLRGSDTQYF
cdr3_nt: TGTGCCAGCAGCCTCAGGGGATCAGATACGCAGTATTTT

d_call: TRBD2
clone_size: -
j_call: TRBJ2-7
v_call: TRBV19
cdr3_aa: CASSQGLTSYEQYF
cdr3_nt: TGTGCCAGTAGCCAGGGACTAACCTCCTACGAGCAGTACTTC